This TCR beta chain was documented in a study of shared T cell receptors in the human thymus. CDR3 length equals 16 residues. Trimming removed 5 bases from V and 2 bases from J; junction bases left unmatched: 9. Germline CDR1 and CDR2: MDHEN and SYDVKM. Generated by immunoSEQ multiplex PCR, the TCRdb table keeps only in-frame clones and is missing some. The sample records 450,000 to 650,000 clones, approximately 78% being singletons. The sample was also linked to a second study, of human thymus T cells. This second study says: Gene usage (both V and J) appeared biased in thymic and blood repertoires. Related research described strongly overlapping thymic repertoires in unrelated people.

The receptor was isolated from a boy under two years old with a congenital heart defect. The sequenced sample was thymocytes. The gene calls are TRBV28 and TRBJ2-7; 10 bases are shared with TRBD1. The CDR3: CASSTSGTGATYEQYF. As DNA, the CDR3 is TGTGCCAGCAGTACCTCCGGGACAGGGGCGACCTACGAGCAGTACTTC.